These T cell receptor beta chains were read from a single sample in a study of blood T cell repertoires in COVID-19. Libraries were prepared by immunoSEQ multiplex PCR; TCRdb keeps only in-frame clonotypes and omits some of them. The sample lists 200,000 to 250,000 clones, about 86% occurring once. Sequences were obtained from peripheral blood. All receptors come from a man aged 60-69 years with acute or convalescent COVID-19. Both conserved end residues are part of each CDR3. D genes are given only for firm matches. Not all rows give a size; the values are once, few, many and, for expanded clones, a class.

V gene	clone size	D gene	J gene	CDR3 DNA	CDR3 protein
TRBV7-2	NA	NA	TRBJ2-1	TGTGCCAGCAGCTTAATATTGGGCGGGTCGTACAATGAGCAGTTCTTC	CASSLILGGSYNEQFF
TRBV11-3	NA	TRBD1	TRBJ2-1	TGTGCCAGCAGCTACCAGACAGGGGTCACCTACAATGAGCAGTTCTTC	CASSYQTGVTYNEQFF
TRBV29-1	NA	TRBD2	TRBJ2-5	TGCAGCGGGACTAGCGGGAGTCACGAGACCCAGTACTTC	CSGTSGSHETQYF
TRBV19	once	TRBD1	TRBJ1-3	TGTGCCAGTAGCCAGGGGACAGATTCTGGAAACACCATATATTTT	CASSQGTDSGNTIYF
TRBV7-2	NA	NA	TRBJ2-7	TGTGCCAGCAGCTTCCGCGGCCACGAGCAGTACTTC	CASSFRGHEQYF
TRBV5-1	NA	TRBD1	TRBJ1-1	TGCGCCAGCAGCGAACAGGGGCAGGGCACTGAAGCTTTCTTT	CASSEQGQGTEAFF
TRBV7-3	NA	TRBD2	TRBJ2-5	TGTGCCAGCAGCTTACAACCCCCCGGACTAGCGGGAGAGACCCAGTACTTC	CASSLQPPGLAGETQYF
TRBV3-1/TRBV3-2	NA	TRBD2	TRBJ2-2	TGTGCCATGACTAGCGGGACGAACACCGGGGAGCTGTTTTTT	CAMTSGTNTGELFF
TRBV19	NA	TRBD1	TRBJ2-7	TGTGCCAGTAGTGGGCAACAGGGGTTACCCTACGAGCAGTACTTC	CASSGQQGLPYEQYF
TRBV7-2	NA	NA	TRBJ2-2	TGTGCCAGCAGCTTAGAAGCCGTCGGGGAGCTGTTTTTT	CASSLEAVGELFF
TRBV12-5	NA	NA	TRBJ1-5	TGTGCTAGTGGTTTGGACTGGACAACTAGCAATCAGCCCCAGCATTTT	CASGLDWTTSNQPQHF
TRBV11-2	NA	NA	TRBJ1-6	TGTGCCAGCAGCTTAGGTCAGGGTTGGGGTTCACCCCTCCACTTT	CASSLGQGWGSPLHF
TRBV10-3	NA	TRBD1	TRBJ1-2	TGTGCCATCCAACCCGGGACAGGTGGACGTGGCTACACCTTC	CAIQPGTGGRGYTF
TRBV6-5	NA	TRBD1	TRBJ1-2	TGTGCCAGCATACAGGGGGAGTATGGCTACACCTTC	CASIQGEYGYTF
TRBV19	NA	TRBD2	TRBJ2-5	TGTGCCAGTAGTATCCCCCCGCTGGGCAGACTGACAGCGGGGAACCAAGAGACCCAGTACTTC	CASSIPPLGRLTAGNQETQYF